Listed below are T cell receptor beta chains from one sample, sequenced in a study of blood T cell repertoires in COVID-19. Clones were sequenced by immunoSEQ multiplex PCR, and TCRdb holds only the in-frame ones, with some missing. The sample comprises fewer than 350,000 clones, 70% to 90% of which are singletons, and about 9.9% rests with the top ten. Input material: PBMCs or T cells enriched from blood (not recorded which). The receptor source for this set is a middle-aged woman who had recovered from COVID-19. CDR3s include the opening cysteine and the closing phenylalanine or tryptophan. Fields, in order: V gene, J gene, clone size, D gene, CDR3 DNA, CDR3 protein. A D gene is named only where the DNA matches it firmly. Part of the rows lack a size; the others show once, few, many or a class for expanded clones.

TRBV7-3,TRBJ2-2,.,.,TGTGCCAGCAGCTACTCCTTGAACACCGGGGAGCTGTTTTTT,CASSYSLNTGELFF
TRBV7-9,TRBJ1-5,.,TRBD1,TGTGCCGGGACCCAGGGGGCCGGACAGCCCCAGCATTTT,CAGTQGAGQPQHF
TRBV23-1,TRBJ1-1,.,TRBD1,TGCGCCAGCAGTCAATCGGACAGGGGGTACACTGAAGCTTTCTTT,CASSQSDRGYTEAFF
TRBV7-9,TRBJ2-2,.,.,TGTGCCAGCAGCCCCACAGGTCTGAACACCGGGGAGCTGTTTTTT,CASSPTGLNTGELFF
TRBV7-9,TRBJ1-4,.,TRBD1,TGTGCCAGCAGCTTCGGGGCGGGGACAGTACTTGAAAAACTGTTTTTT,CASSFGAGTVLEKLFF
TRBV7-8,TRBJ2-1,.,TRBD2,TGTGCCAGCAGCTCCGGGACTAGTTCCTACAATGAGCAGTTCTTC,CASSSGTSSYNEQFF
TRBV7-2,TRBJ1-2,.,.,TGTGCCAGCAGCTTAGCGACAGCCTTATTCTATGGCTACACCTTC,CASSLATALFYGYTF
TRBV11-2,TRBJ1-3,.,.,TGTGCCAGCAGCCTCGCAAGCAACACCATATATTTT,CASSLASNTIYF
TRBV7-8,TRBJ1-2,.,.,TGTGCCAGCAGCTTAGTGGCAGGATGGAACTATGGCTACACCTTC,CASSLVAGWNYGYTF
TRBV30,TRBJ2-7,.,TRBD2,TGTGCCTGGAGTTCGCCTAGCGGGGGGTCCTACGAGCAGTACTTC,CAWSSPSGGSYEQYF
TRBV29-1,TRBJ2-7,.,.,TGCAGCGTTGAGCAGTCCTACGAGCAGTACTTC,CSVEQSYEQYF
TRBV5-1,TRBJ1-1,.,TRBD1,TGCGCCAGCAGCCAAAGACAGGGCCAAGCTTTCTTT,CASSQRQGQAFF
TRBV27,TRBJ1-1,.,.,TGTGCCAGCAGTTTAGCCCCCTACAGTGGCGCTGAAGCTTTCTTT,CASSLAPYSGAEAFF
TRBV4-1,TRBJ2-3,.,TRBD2,TGCGCCAGCAGCCAAGACCCCCGACTAGCGGGAAGTAGGACAGATACGCAGTATTTT,CASSQDPRLAGSRTDTQYF
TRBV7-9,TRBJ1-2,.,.,TGTGCCAGCAGCTTAGCGCAGGGGTACGTCGGCTATGGCTACACCTTC,CASSLAQGYVGYGYTF
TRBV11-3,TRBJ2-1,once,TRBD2,TGTGCCAGCGGCTTGGGACTAGCGGACAATGAGCAGTTCTTC,CASGLGLADNEQFF
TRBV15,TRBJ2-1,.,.,TGTGCCACCAGCAGAGTAAGTGGTCTGCGGTTCTTC,CATSRVSGLRFF
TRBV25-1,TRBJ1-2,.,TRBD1,TGTGCCAGCAGTGAGCTCGACAGGGGGCCTAACTATGGCTACACCTTC,CASSELDRGPNYGYTF
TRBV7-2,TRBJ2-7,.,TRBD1,TGTGCCAGCAGCTTGGACAGGGGGCGTTACGAGCAGTACTTC,CASSLDRGRYEQYF
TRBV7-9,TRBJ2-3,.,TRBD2,TGTGCCAGCAGCTGGGGGGGGACCCCCGAAGATACGCAGTATTTT,CASSWGGTPEDTQYF
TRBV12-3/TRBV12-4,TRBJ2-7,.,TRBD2,TGTGCCAGCAGTCTGACTAGCGGGAACGAGCAGTACTTC,CASSLTSGNEQYF
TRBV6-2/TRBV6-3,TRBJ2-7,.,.,TGTGCCAGCAGTTACGCGCCGGTAAACGAGCAGTACTTC,CASSYAPVNEQYF
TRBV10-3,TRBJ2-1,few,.,TGTGCCATCCCCCAAGAACCAGGGTACAATGAGCAGTTCTTC,CAIPQEPGYNEQFF
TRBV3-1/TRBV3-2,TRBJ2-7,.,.,TGTGCCAGCAGCCTACGGGACACAACCTACGAGCAGTACTTC,CASSLRDTTYEQYF
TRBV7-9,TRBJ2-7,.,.,TGTGCCAGCAGCTTAGAACAGGGGAGGTACGAGCAGTACTTC,CASSLEQGRYEQYF
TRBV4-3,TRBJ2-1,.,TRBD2,TGCGCCAGCAGCCAAGATCGGGGCGGCGGGAGCTCCTACAATGAGCAGTTCTTC,CASSQDRGGGSSYNEQFF
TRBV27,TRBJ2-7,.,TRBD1,TGTGCCAGCAGTTTATCGAGGACAGGGACATACGAGCAGTACTTC,CASSLSRTGTYEQYF
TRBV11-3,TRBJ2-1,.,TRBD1,TGTGCCAGCAGCCCAAACATCTGGGACAGGCTCGATGAGCAGTTCTTC,CASSPNIWDRLDEQFF
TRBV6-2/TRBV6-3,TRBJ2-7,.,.,TGTGCCAGCAGCTCCGGGACATGGACTTACGAGCAGTACTTC,CASSSGTWTYEQYF
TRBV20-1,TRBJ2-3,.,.,TGCAGTGCTAGTTCTTACAAAGGACAGACCCGACTAACCGTGGTTCCAGATACGCAGTATTTT,CSASSYKGQTRLTVVPDTQYF
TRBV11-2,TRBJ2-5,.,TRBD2,TGTGCCAGCAGCTTAGATCGGCGTAGCGGGAGGGAGACCCAGTACTTC,CASSLDRRSGRETQYF
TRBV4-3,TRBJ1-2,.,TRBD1,TGCGCCAGCAGCCCGGGGACAGGGAAGAATGCCTATGGCTACACCTTC,CASSPGTGKNAYGYTF